The text below deals with one T cell receptor beta chain. These data are taken from a study of OX40 agonist ivuxolimab in advanced cancers. The repertoire was sequenced with immunoSEQ multiplex PCR; TCRdb's copy has only in-frame clones and lacks some. The data hold 83,000 or so clones, with around 84% observed a single time. Per germline, CDR1 MNHEY and CDR2 SMNVEV (reference sequence). After removal of 5 bases from V and 8 bases from J, the junction contained 14 bases not matched to a gene. The CDR3 is 16 amino acids. The cohort excluded patients with autoimmune disease history or systemic immunosuppression.

The sequence came from an adult with an advanced solid tumor such as melanoma, head and neck, liver or kidney cancer. This chain uses TRBV27 with TRBJ2-2, with 7 nucleotides matching TRBD1. Sequenced here: CD4+ or CD8+ T cells sorted from blood, sampled in a trial of the OX40 agonist ivuxolimab. CDR3 amino acids: CASSPLGQLEKGELFF. CDR3 nucleotide sequence: TGTGCCAGCAGTCCCCTGGGACAGCTGGAAAAAGGGGAGCTGTTTTTT.